Each of the 21 T cell receptor beta chains below was sequenced from the same sample in a study of beta chain features in type 1 diabetes. The antigens these receptors bind are not known. The study reverse transcribed the entire isolated RNA, so it sequenced expressed TCRB transcripts. The protocol was immunoSEQ multiplex PCR, while the TCRdb copy is restricted to in-frame clones and leaves out a portion. The data hold 600,000 or so clones, with around an eighth observed a single time. Findings and caveats of the study: Moderate but significant shortening of TCRB CDR3s was recorded in all four CD4+ subsets from Type 1 diabetes patients.

Sequenced material: naive CD4+ T cells from blood. The receptors come from a man younger than 35 with type 1 diabetes.

In this sample, this clone turned up a few times. The J gene is TRBJ1-4, the V gene TRBV2; tentatively, D is TRBD1 (5 bases). Trimming removed 7 bases from V and 5 bases from J, with 14 bases in between. The CDR3 is 14 amino acids. Germline V lookup: CDR1 SNHLY, CDR2 FYNNEI. Here the CDR3 DNA reads TGTGCCAGCACGAATAGGGGCCTGAATGAAAAACTGTTTTTT. Its protein product is CASTNRGLNEKLFF. The full variable domain, with the rest looked up from reference TRBV2 and TRBJ1-4, is EPEVTQTPSHQVTQMGQEVILRCVPISNHLYFYWYRQILGQKVEFLVSFYNNEISEKSEIFDDQFSVERPDGSNFTLKIRSTKLEDSAMYFCASTNRGLNEKLFFGSGTQLSVL.

The chain combines TRBV15 with TRBJ2-1, with 11 bases aligning to TRBD2. Germline V CDR1 and CDR2: LNHNV, YYDKDF (reference sequence). The CDR3 spans 20 residues. Trimming cost V 0 bases and J 8 bases; bases outside gene matches: 18. This CDR3 is CATSREVWLAGGPTPDEQFF. Written as DNA, the CDR3 is TGTGCCACCAGCAGAGAGGTATGGCTAGCGGGGGGACCTACTCCCGATGAGCAGTTCTTC.

This clone has at least ten counts. V is TRBV23-1 and J is TRBJ2-1; D possibly corresponds to TRBD2 (5 bases). TRBV23-1 is marked as an open reading frame, function uncertain. CDR3 length equals 15 residues. V shed 6 bases and J shed 8 bases, with 20 bases lying between them. CDR3 region: CASRVRGKEADEQFF. CDR3 DNA sequence: TGCGCCAGCAGGGTACGAGGAAAGGAGGCCGATGAGCAGTTCTTC.

This clone was seen a handful of times. The V gene is TRBV7-3, the J gene TRBJ2-2, with D unclear. This CDR3 region has 14 residues. Trimming shortened V by 5 bases and J by 1 base, and 8 bases separated the two germline ends. The V gene's germline CDR1 is SGHTA and CDR2 FQGTGA. The CDR3 bases are TGTGCCAGCAGCATAAACAAGAACACCGGGGAGCTGTTTTTT. Protein product: CASSINKNTGELFF.

The chain carries TRBV5-1 and TRBJ2-3; D tentatively reads TRBD1 or TRBD2 (6 bases each). CDR1 SGHRS and CDR2 YFSETQ come from the germline V gene. This CDR3 region has 15 residues. The ends were cut back, 4 bases at V and 2 bases at J, with 14 bases in the middle. The CDR3 is CASSPRDIYTDTQYF. The CDR3 DNA follows: TGCGCCAGCAGCCCGCGGGACATATACACAGATACGCAGTATTTT.

The chain joins TRBV4-1 to TRBJ1-1; D is possibly TRBD1 (5 bases). Germline CDR1 reads MGHRA; CDR2 reads YSYEKL. This CDR3 has 14 amino acids. Trimming pared 0 bases from V and 10 bases from J, leaving 15 bases between. The CDR3 DNA sequence: TGCGCCAGCAGCCAAGATGGAAAGGGGTTTCGAGCTTTCTTT. Translation: CASSQDGKGFRAFF.

This clone has a handful of counts. J is TRBJ1-2 and V is TRBV19; 7 positions agree with TRBD1. J was trimmed by 4 bases and V by 7 bases; bases with no gene match: 6. Germline V gene sequence: CDR1 LNHDA, CDR2 SQIVND (reference sequence). This CDR3 spans 13 amino acids. This CDR3 is CASTDRATYGYTF. The CDR3 region has the DNA TGTGCCAGTACCGACAGGGCTACCTATGGCTACACCTTC. Variable domain in full (rest from reference TRBV19 and TRBJ1-2): DGGITQSPKYLFRKEGQNVTLSCEQNLNHDAMYWYRQDPGQGLRLIYYSQIVNDFQKGDIAEGYSVSREKKESFPLTVTSAQKNPTAFYLCASTDRATYGYTFGSGTRLTVV.

In its sample, this clone was seen a few times. The J gene is TRBJ2-7, the V gene TRBV7-2; 10 nucleotides agree with TRBD1. Germline CDR1 SGHTA, CDR2 FQGNSA. With 1 base clipped from V and 5 bases from J, the junction kept 5 bases outside the gene matches. The CDR3 runs 15 residues. The CDR3 here is CASSLGQGAGNEQYF. In nucleotides, the CDR3 is TGTGCCAGCAGCTTAGGACAGGGGGCCGGGAACGAGCAGTACTTC.

This clone was detected a few times. This chain links TRBV5-1 with TRBJ1-4; D gene uncertain. CDR3 length: 15 residues. The germline gives CDR1 SGHRS, CDR2 YFSETQ. Trimming cost V 0 bases and J 6 bases, with 12 bases left between them. The CDR3 here is CASSLATGADEKLFF. The DNA for the CDR3 is TGCGCCAGCAGCTTGGCCACGGGCGCGGATGAAAAACTGTTTTTT.

This clone has just a few counts. CDR3: CASSPSRAQPQHF. For the CDR3, the DNA is TGTGCCAGCAGCCCCTCGAGGGCTCAGCCCCAGCATTTT. The rearrangement joins TRBV11-1 to TRBJ1-5; D not resolved. Germline CDR1 SGHAT, CDR2 FQDESV (reference sequence). The CDR3 contains 13 residues. V was cut by 5 bases and J by 6 bases, with 11 bases left in between.

The chain carries TRBV30 and TRBJ2-7; the D is unclear. V was cut by 2 bases and J by 6 bases, with 11 bases left in between. From germline, CDR1 is GTSNPN and CDR2 SVGIG (reference sequence). The CDR3 covers 12 residues. CDR3 amino acids: CAWSKQGGEQYF. CDR3 nucleotide sequence: TGTGCCTGGAGTAAGCAAGGCGGCGAGCAGTACTTC. The full variable domain, with the rest looked up from reference TRBV30 and TRBJ2-7, is SQTIHQWPATLVQPVGSPLSLECTVEGTSNPNLYWYRQAAGRGLQLLFYSVGIGQISSEVPQNLSASRPQDRQFILSSKKLLLSDSGFYLCAWSKQGGEQYFGPGTRLTVT.

The J gene is TRBJ2-7, the V gene TRBV27; D is unclear. Between the trimmed V and J ends, which lost 6 bases and 1 base, there was a span of 22 bases. Germline V gives CDR1 MNHEY, CDR2 SMNVEV (reference sequence). This CDR3 contains 17 residues. The CDR3 loop reads CASSGRIGIKVSYEQYF. The DNA of the CDR3 is TGTGCCAGCAGCGGTCGAATAGGTATAAAGGTGTCCTACGAGCAGTACTTC.

The chain links TRBV5-1 to TRBJ1-4; D gene unclear. The CDR3 is made up of 15 amino acids. In germline, CDR1 is SGHRS, CDR2 YFSETQ. The ends were cut back, 4 bases at V and 0 bases at J, with 10 bases in the middle. The CDR3 is CASSPRGATNEKLFF. The CDR3 DNA sequence: TGCGCCAGCAGCCCGCGGGGTGCAACTAATGAAAAACTGTTTTTT.

This clone has just a few counts. This rearrangement joins TRBV7-2 to TRBJ2-1; 8 bases align to TRBD1. Trimming cost V 3 bases and J 4 bases; bases outside gene matches: 2. From germline, CDR1 is SGHTA and CDR2 FQGNSA. The length of the CDR3 is 14 residues. The CDR3: CASSLDRAYNEQFF. The CDR3 DNA reads as TGTGCCAGCAGCTTGGACAGGGCATACAATGAGCAGTTCTTC. The variable domain in full, completed from reference TRBV7-2 and TRBJ2-1, reads GAGVSQSPSNKVTEKGKDVELRCDPISGHTALYWYRQSLGQGLEFLIYFQGNSAPDKSGLPSDRFSAERTGGSVSTLTIQRTQQEDSAVYLCASSLDRAYNEQFFGPGTRLTVL.

This chain joins TRBV30 and TRBJ1-2; the D gene is possibly TRBD1 (6 bases). Per the germline V gene, CDR1 is GTSNPN and CDR2 is SVGIG (reference sequence). Trimming removed 4 bases at V and 3 bases at J, with 12 bases between. The CDR3 is 13 residues long. The DNA for the CDR3 is TGTGCCTGGACCCCGGGGGCCTACTATGGCTACACCTTC. Its protein is CAWTPGAYYGYTF.

The chain is built from TRBV9 and TRBJ2-1, with 7 bases identical to TRBD1. The J segment lost 5 bases and the V segment lost 4 bases, leaving 9 bases of the junction unmatched. Per germline, CDR1 SGDLS and CDR2 YYNGEE. The CDR3 extends over 15 amino acids. CDR3 nucleotides: TGTGCCAGCAGCCGTCAACAGGGGACCGACAATGAGCAGTTCTTC. This encodes CASSRQQGTDNEQFF.

This chain uses TRBV6-6 with TRBJ2-7; D is perhaps TRBD2 (5 bases). The CDR3 totals 14 residues. The V end lost 7 bases, the J end lost 5 bases, and 18 bases lay between the germline ends. Germline-derived CDR1 and CDR2 are MNHNY and SVGAGI (reference sequence). Here the CDR3 DNA reads TGTGCCAGCACCACGAACTCGGTCGGGAACGAGCAGTACTTC. As protein: CASTTNSVGNEQYF.

V is TRBV9 and J is TRBJ1-5; TRBD1 matches 8 bases. Germline trimming cut 0 bases from V and 4 bases from J; bases unmatched to any gene: 3. Germline CDR1 and CDR2: SGDLS and YYNGEE. This CDR3 is 15 amino acids long. The CDR3 DNA reads TGTGCCAGCAGCGTAGCGGACAGGGATAATCAGCCCCAGCATTTT. Translation: CASSVADRDNQPQHF. Looking up the rest from reference TRBV9 and TRBJ1-5 gives the full variable domain: DSGVTQTPKHLITATGQRVTLRCSPRSGDLSVYWYQQSLDQGLQFLIQYYNGEERAKGNILERFSAQQFPDLHSELNLSSLELGDSALYFCASSVADRDNQPQHFGDGTRLSIL.

The J gene is TRBJ2-3, the V gene TRBV6-6, with 11 bases identical to TRBD1. CDR1 and CDR2 from the germline V gene are MNHNY and SVGAGI (reference sequence). V lost 10 bases to trimming and J lost 5 bases; unmatched junction nucleotides: 8. CDR3 size: 14 residues. The CDR3 sequence: CATRTGQGEDTQYF. The CDR3 DNA reads TGTGCCACCAGAACGGGACAGGGGGAAGATACGCAGTATTTT.

The chain has TRBV29-1 and TRBJ2-3; 7 bases are shared with TRBD1. V gave up 3 bases and J gave up 11 bases; unmatched junction bases: 11. Germline V lookup: CDR1 SQVTM, CDR2 ANQGSEA. The CDR3 has 13 amino acids. The CDR3 DNA reads TGCAGCGTTGAGAGGACAGGTCGAGTGGGGCAGTATTTT. Amino acid sequence: CSVERTGRVGQYF.

The gene calls are TRBV30 and TRBJ1-1; D is perhaps TRBD1 (5 bases). The V gene's germline CDR1 is GTSNPN and CDR2 SVGIG (reference sequence). This CDR3 region has 15 residues. V lost 1 base and J lost 4, with 16 bases in between. The CDR3 nucleotides read TGTGCCTGGAGTGCTGCCGACAGCGGGTCCACTGAAGCTTTCTTT. It yields the protein CAWSAADSGSTEAFF. The full variable domain, its missing parts supplied by reference TRBV30 and TRBJ1-1, is SQTIHQWPATLVQPVGSPLSLECTVEGTSNPNLYWYRQAAGRGLQLLFYSVGIGQISSEVPQNLSASRPQDRQFILSSKKLLLSDSGFYLCAWSAADSGSTEAFFGQGTRLTVV.